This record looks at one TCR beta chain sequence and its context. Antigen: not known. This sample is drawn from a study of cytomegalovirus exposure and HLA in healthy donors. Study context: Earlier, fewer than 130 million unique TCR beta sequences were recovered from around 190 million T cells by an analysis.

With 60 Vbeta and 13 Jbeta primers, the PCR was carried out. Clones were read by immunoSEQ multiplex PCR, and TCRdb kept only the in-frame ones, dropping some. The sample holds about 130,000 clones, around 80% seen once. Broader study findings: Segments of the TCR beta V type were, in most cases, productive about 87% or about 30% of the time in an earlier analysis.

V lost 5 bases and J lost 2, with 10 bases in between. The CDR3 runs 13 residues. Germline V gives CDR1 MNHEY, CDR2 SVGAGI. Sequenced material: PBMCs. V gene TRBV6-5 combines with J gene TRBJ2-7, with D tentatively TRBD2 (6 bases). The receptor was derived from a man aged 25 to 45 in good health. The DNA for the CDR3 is TGTGCCAGCAGTCGACTAGGGGCCTACGAGCAGTACTTC. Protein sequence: CASSRLGAYEQYF.